This entry lists 32 T cell receptor beta chains sequenced from one sample in a study of blood T cell repertoires in COVID-19. Generated by immunoSEQ multiplex PCR, the TCRdb table keeps only in-frame clones and is missing some. Of approximately 94,000 clones listed, 70% to 90% are singletons. The sequenced sample consisted of peripheral blood. These receptor sequences come from a woman aged 70-85 years with acute or convalescent COVID-19.

The rearrangement uses TRBV5-1 and TRBJ1-1, with a possible D match to TRBD1 (5 bases). Between the trimmed V and J ends, which lost 3 bases and 3 bases, there was a span of 12 bases. Germline CDR1 SGHRS, CDR2 YFSETQ. The CDR3 is 14 residues long. The CDR3 bases are TGCGCCAGCAGCTCGGGGGACGCTTACACTGAAGCTTTCTTT. Its translation: CASSSGDAYTEAFF. The full variable domain, with the rest looked up from reference TRBV5-1 and TRBJ1-1, is KAGVTQTPRYLIKTRGQQVTLSCSPISGHRSVSWYQQTPGQGLQFLFEYFSETQRNKGNFPGRFSGRQFSNSRSEMNVSTLELGDSALYLCASSSGDAYTEAFFGQGTRLTVV.

The chain recombines TRBV7-8 with TRBJ1-4; TRBD1 might be the D (5 bases). CDR1 is SGHVS, CDR2 FQNEAQ, per germline. Trimming left V 4 bases short and J 7 bases short, with 19 bases between. The CDR3 is 16 amino acids. The CDR3 region has the DNA TGTGCCAGCAGCTCAGACTGGGGGGGTAGGGGTGAAAAACTGTTTTTT. Amino acid sequence: CASSSDWGGRGEKLFF.

The chain uses TRBV28 and TRBJ1-1; no reliable D call. Germline loops: CDR1 MDHEN, CDR2 SYDVKM. Trimming took 7 bases from V and 5 from J, leaving 11 bases between them. There are 12 residues in the CDR3. DNA for the CDR3: TGTGCCAGCACTAAAAGCTGGACTGAAGCTTTCTTT. This gives the protein CASTKSWTEAFF.

The table lists this clone with a count of one. The sample has other DNA sequences that encode this CDR3 too. The gene calls are TRBV7-8 and TRBJ2-7; 10 positions agree with TRBD1. V shed 3 bases and J 5 bases; nucleotides not matched to a gene: 1. This CDR3 has 13 residues. Germline CDR1 reads SGHVS; CDR2 reads FQNEAQ. In nucleotides, the CDR3 is TGTGCCAGCAGCTTCGGACAGGGGGACGAGCAGTACTTC. This encodes CASSFGQGDEQYF.

The chain couples TRBV5-5 to TRBJ1-4; D might be TRBD1 (5 bases). The V gene's germline CDR1 is SGHKS and CDR2 YYEKEE (reference sequence). CDR3 length: 17 residues. V was shortened by 4 bases and J by 0 bases, with 16 bases between the two germline ends. The CDR3, as DNA: TGTGCCAGCAGCCGGGGGGTCACAGGTGCAACTAATGAAAAACTGTTTTTT. Amino acids: CASSRGVTGATNEKLFF.

The rearrangement joins TRBV2 to TRBJ1-5; unclear D gene. V was shortened by 1 base and J by 1 base, with 5 bases between the two germline ends. Germline V CDR1 and CDR2: SNHLY, FYNNEI. The CDR3 runs to 14 residues. In nucleotides, the CDR3 is TGTGCCAGCAGTGAAGGCAGGAGCAATCAGCCCCAGCATTTT. Protein product: CASSEGRSNQPQHF.

This chain's CDR3 is CASSSLPGGGSSYEQYF. CDR3 nucleotide sequence: TGCGCCAGCAGCTCCTTACCCGGTGGGGGGTCCTCCTACGAGCAGTACTTC. The chain has TRBV5-1 and TRBJ2-7; a possible D gene is TRBD2 (6 bases). Trimming shortened V by 3 bases and J by 0 bases, and 19 bases separated the two germline ends. CDR1 is SGHRS, CDR2 YFSETQ, per germline. This CDR3 region has 17 residues.

In regard to this clone: The junction differs from germline at one of its ends, possibly a read error. This sequence joins TRBV19 and TRBJ2-7; no firm D call. The CDR3 has 12 residues. Germline assignment: CDR1 LNHDA and CDR2 SQIVND (reference sequence). Here the CDR3 reads CASSDSLGGRNF. CDR3 nucleotide sequence: TGTGCCAGTAGCGACTCCCTGGGTGGTAGGAACTTC.

The chain joins TRBV4-2 to TRBJ1-3, with D possibly matching TRBD1 (6 bases). Germline V CDR1 and CDR2: LGHNA, YNFKEQ. This CDR3 is 16 amino acids long. The ends were cut back, 1 base at V and 3 bases at J, with 13 bases in the middle. The CDR3 nucleotides are TGTGCCAGCAGCCAAGGGGGGGGCTTAGATGGAAACACCATATATTTT. This codes for CASSQGGGLDGNTIYF.

This chain joins TRBV2 and TRBJ1-6; D is possibly TRBD1 (6 bases). The germline CDR1 and CDR2 sequences are SNHLY and FYNNEI. With 0 bases removed from V and 8 bases from J, the gap between germline ends came to 14 bases. The CDR3 consists of 16 residues. The CDR3 DNA reads TGTGCCAGCAGTGAAGCGTTGGGGGGGGCCGATTCACCCCTCCACTTT. This codes for CASSEALGGADSPLHF.

The chain recombines TRBV2 with TRBJ1-3; 7 nucleotides agree with TRBD1. With V trimmed by 4 bases and J by 2 bases, 5 bases remained unmatched. The CDR3 extends over 15 amino acids. CDR1 and CDR2 from the germline V gene are SNHLY and FYNNEI. CDR3 sequence reads: CASSANRGPGNTIYF. The CDR3 DNA reads as TGTGCCAGCAGTGCAAACAGGGGACCTGGAAACACCATATATTTT.

The genes are TRBV7-2 and TRBJ2-7; a weak D match, TRBD1 (5 bases). The CDR3 runs 17 residues. CDR1 is SGHTA and CDR2 is FQGNSA in the germline V gene. V was pared by 4 bases and J by 4 bases, with 23 bases between. This CDR3 is CASSSAFRDVGGYEQYF. In DNA, the CDR3 is TGTGCCAGCAGCTCGGCCTTCAGGGATGTCGGTGGGTACGAGCAGTACTTC.

This sequence joins TRBV15 and TRBJ2-5; the match to TRBD1 covers 10 bases. The CDR3 runs to 13 residues. Unmatched junction bases numbered 1, after V lost 0 bases and J lost 9 bases. Germline-derived CDR1 and CDR2 are LNHNV and YYDKDF (reference sequence). The DNA for the CDR3 is TGTGCCACCAGCAGAGATGACAGGGGGCCCCAGTACTTC. It specifies CATSRDDRGPQYF.

V usage is TRBV19 and J usage is TRBJ2-1; tentatively, D is TRBD1 (6 bases). Trimming took off 5 bases at V and 0 bases at J, with 11 bases between the two ends. This CDR3 region has 15 residues. The V gene's germline CDR1 is LNHDA and CDR2 SQIVND (reference sequence). The DNA for the CDR3 is TGTGCCAGTAGTGTGGACAGTAGCTCCTACAATGAGCAGTTCTTC. It encodes CASSVDSSSYNEQFF.

This clone appeared once. This chain connects TRBV3-1 (or the pseudogene TRBV3-2) to TRBJ2-6, with no clear D. The CDR3 covers 22 residues. The V gene's germline CDR1 is LGHDT and CDR2 YNNKEL (reference sequence). The V end lost 1 base, the J end lost 1 base, and 26 bases lay between the germline ends. The CDR3 DNA is TGTGCCAGCAGCCAAGTTTCCAACCCATTCGGTAACTACGATTCTGGGGCCAACGTCCTGACTTTC. Its protein is CASSQVSNPFGNYDSGANVLTF.

The gene calls are TRBV27 and TRBJ2-4, with 12 bases lining up with TRBD2. CDR3 size: 14 residues. J gave up 8 bases and V 3 bases, and 2 bases lay outside the gene matches. Germline loops: CDR1 MNHEY, CDR2 SMNVEV (reference sequence). The CDR3 bases are TGTGCCAGCAGTTTGACTAGCGGGAGAGACATTCAGTACTTC. It is translated as CASSLTSGRDIQYF.

This chain connects TRBV6-5 to TRBJ1-2; D is ambiguous. V lost 4 bases, J lost 4 bases, and 7 bases lay in between. Germline V gives CDR1 MNHEY, CDR2 SVGAGI. CDR3 length: 12 amino acids. For the CDR3, the DNA is TGTGCCAGCAGTTTAGTCCTCTATGGCTACACCTTC. It is translated as CASSLVLYGYTF.

This clone appeared a single time. The chain is built from TRBV6-2 or TRBV6-3 and TRBJ2-3, with 11 bases aligning to TRBD1. This CDR3 region has 15 residues. Germline trimming cut 5 bases from V and 6 bases from J; bases unmatched to any gene: 7. CDR1 and CDR2 (germline): MNHEY, SVGEGT. The CDR3 region has the DNA TGTGCCAGCAGTAAATGGACAGGGGGCGACGATACGCAGTATTTT. Encoded protein: CASSKWTGGDDTQYF.

V gene TRBV10-1 combines with J gene TRBJ2-3, with 11 bases matching TRBD1. Losses at the gene ends were 4 bases for V and 5 bases for J; bases not matched to a gene: 5. The germline CDR1 and CDR2 sequences are WNHNN and SYGVQD (reference sequence). CDR3 length: 15 amino acids. CDR3 protein: CASSARTGGVDTQYF. The CDR3 nucleotides read TGCGCCAGCAGTGCCAGGACAGGGGGCGTAGATACGCAGTATTTT.

This chain joins TRBV19 and TRBJ1-1; 9 bases align to TRBD1. Germline V gives CDR1 LNHDA, CDR2 SQIVND (reference sequence). This CDR3 region has 14 residues. The V segment lost 4 bases and the J segment 6 bases; nucleotides outside the gene matches: 6. The CDR3 protein is CASSTTGGVPEAFF. The CDR3 DNA reads as TGTGCCAGTAGTACGACAGGGGGAGTACCTGAAGCTTTCTTT.

The chain combines TRBV3-1 (or the pseudogene TRBV3-2) with TRBJ1-1, with D tentatively TRBD1 (6 bases). Trimming removed 1 base at V and 4 bases at J, with 16 bases between. The germline V gene has CDR1 LGHDT and CDR2 YNNKEL (reference sequence). The CDR3 covers 16 residues. The CDR3 DNA reads TGTGCCAGCAGCCAAGTATACCAGGGGTCGGGCACTGAAGCTTTCTTT. Amino acid sequence: CASSQVYQGSGTEAFF.

The V call is TRBV5-3, the J call TRBJ1-5, with TRBD1 as a possible D gene (5 bases). TRBV5-3 is reported as an ORF; its role is uncertain. The germline V and J ends were trimmed by 7 bases and 0 bases, with 23 bases remaining between them. This CDR3 spans 18 amino acids. The CDR3 is CARWQGRVATYSNQPQHF. The CDR3 coding sequence is TGTGCCAGATGGCAGGGTCGTGTCGCTACCTATAGCAATCAGCCCCAGCATTTT.

The V gene is TRBV6-4, the J gene TRBJ2-1, with 11 bases lining up with TRBD1. Germline assignment: CDR1 MRHNA and CDR2 SNTAGT. The ends lost 5 bases at V and 4 bases at J; junction bases unmatched: 16. The CDR3 loop spans 19 amino acids. CDR3 sequence: CASSPQGRSGTGGYNEQFF. DNA for the CDR3: TGTGCCAGCAGTCCACAGGGGAGATCCGGGACAGGGGGATACAATGAGCAGTTCTTC.

J is TRBJ2-3 and V is TRBV10-2, with TRBD2 identical over 10 bases. V lost 4 bases to trimming and J lost 7 bases; unmatched junction nucleotides: 5. CDR3 size: 14 residues. CDR1 and CDR2 from the germline V gene are WSHSY and SAAADI. This chain's CDR3 is CASSVASGGHTQYF. The CDR3 DNA follows: TGCGCCAGCAGTGTTGCTAGCGGGGGCCATACGCAGTATTTT.

This clone was detected a few times. The chain uses TRBV5-4 and TRBJ2-7, with TRBD1 matching over 7 bases. Germline V CDR1 and CDR2: SGHNT, YYREEE (reference sequence). The V segment lost 4 bases and the J segment 3 bases; nucleotides outside the gene matches: 7. The length of the CDR3 is 14 residues. The DNA of the CDR3 is TGTGCCAGCAGCCCGGGAAGGGACAGCTACGAGCAGTACTTC. Its translation is CASSPGRDSYEQYF. Full variable domain (rest looked up from reference TRBV5-4 and TRBJ2-7): ETGVTQSPTHLIKTRGQQVTLRCSSQSGHNTVSWYQQALGQGPQFIFQYYREEENGRGNFPPRFSGLQFPNYSSELNVNALELDDSALYLCASSPGRDSYEQYFGPGTRLTVT.

The V and J genes are TRBV9 and TRBJ2-5, with TRBD1 identical over 9 bases. Germline V gene sequence: CDR1 SGDLS, CDR2 YYNGEE. The CDR3 length is 17 residues. The V segment lost 3 bases and the J segment 1 base; nucleotides outside the gene matches: 10. CDR3 coding DNA: TGTGCCAGCAGCGGGGGGTCCGGGACAGGGCTCCAAGAGACCCAGTACTTC. Protein sequence: CASSGGSGTGLQETQYF.

The rearrangement links TRBV10-1 to TRBJ2-5; the match to TRBD1 covers 8 bases. CDR3 length equals 16 residues. Germline values: CDR1 WNHNN, CDR2 SYGVQD (reference sequence). V was clipped by 0 bases and J by 5 bases; unmatched bases: 8. The CDR3 DNA reads as TGCGCCAGCAGTGAGTCTGGGACAGGCCGAACGGAGACCCAGTACTTC. Translating it yields CASSESGTGRTETQYF.

The chain recombines TRBV4-1 with TRBJ2-3; no clear D. The CDR3 is 14 residues long. Germline V gene sequence: CDR1 MGHRA, CDR2 YSYEKL. V was trimmed by 3 bases and J by 2 bases, leaving 9 bases between them. The chain's CDR3 is CASSHEPDTDTQYF. The DNA for the CDR3 is TGCGCCAGCAGCCATGAACCAGACACAGATACGCAGTATTTT.

This chain uses TRBV7-2 with TRBJ2-7; 10 nucleotides line up with TRBD1. Germline-derived CDR1 and CDR2 are SGHTA and FQGNSA. The CDR3 runs 13 residues. V trimming: 8 bases; J trimming: 3 bases; junction bases outside the gene matches: 4. CDR3 coding DNA: TGTGCCAGCCTCCGGGACAGGGGCTACGAGCAGTACTTC. Its protein product is CASLRDRGYEQYF.

V and J are TRBV10-1 and TRBJ2-1; the match to TRBD1 covers 10 bases. The CDR3 has 15 residues. V shed 2 bases and J 6 bases; nucleotides not matched to a gene: 4. The germline CDR1 and CDR2 sequences are WNHNN and SYGVQD (reference sequence). The CDR3 sequence: CASSEGGQGINEQFF. The CDR3 DNA reads TGCGCCAGCAGTGAGGGGGGACAGGGGATCAATGAGCAGTTCTTC.

The CDR3: CASSLMGLAGFTDTQYF. CDR3 bases: TGTGCCAGCAGCTTAATGGGACTAGCGGGATTCACAGATACGCAGTATTTT. The chain is built from TRBV7-2 and TRBJ2-3, with 13 bases fitting TRBD2. The CDR3 is made up of 17 amino acids. The germline V gene has CDR1 SGHTA and CDR2 FQGNSA. The ends lost 2 bases at V and 2 bases at J; junction bases unmatched: 4. Full variable domain (rest looked up from reference TRBV7-2 and TRBJ2-3): GAGVSQSPSNKVTEKGKDVELRCDPISGHTALYWYRQSLGQGLEFLIYFQGNSAPDKSGLPSDRFSAERTGGSVSTLTIQRTQQEDSAVYLCASSLMGLAGFTDTQYFGPGTRLTVL.

This clone appeared a single time. The V gene is TRBV7-2, the J gene TRBJ1-5; D call uncertain. V lost 0 bases and J lost 4, with 10 bases in between. This CDR3 spans 15 amino acids. Germline V gene lookup returns CDR1 SGHTA and CDR2 FQGNSA. The CDR3: CASSLAPGANQPQHF. Written as DNA, the CDR3 is TGTGCCAGCAGCTTAGCGCCGGGAGCTAATCAGCCCCAGCATTTT.